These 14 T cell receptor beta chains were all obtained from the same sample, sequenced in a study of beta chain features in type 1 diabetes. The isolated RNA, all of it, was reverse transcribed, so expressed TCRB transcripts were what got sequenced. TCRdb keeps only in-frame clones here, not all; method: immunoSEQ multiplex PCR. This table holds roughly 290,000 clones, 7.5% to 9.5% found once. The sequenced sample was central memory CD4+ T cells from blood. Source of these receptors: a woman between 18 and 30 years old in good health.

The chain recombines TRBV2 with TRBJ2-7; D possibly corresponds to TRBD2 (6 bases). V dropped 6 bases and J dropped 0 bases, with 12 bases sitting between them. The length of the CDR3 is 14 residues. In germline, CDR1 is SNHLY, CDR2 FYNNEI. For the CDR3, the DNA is TGTGCCAGCAGCACTAGCCTTAGCTCCTACGAGCAGTACTTC. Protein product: CASSTSLSSYEQYF.

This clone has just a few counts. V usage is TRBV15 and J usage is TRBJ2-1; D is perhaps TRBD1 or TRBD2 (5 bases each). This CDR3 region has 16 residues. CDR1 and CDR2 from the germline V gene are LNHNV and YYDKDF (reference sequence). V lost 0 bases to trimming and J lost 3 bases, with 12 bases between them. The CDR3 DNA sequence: TGTGCCACCAGCAGAGATATGGGGGTGATCTACAATGAGCAGTTCTTC. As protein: CATSRDMGVIYNEQFF. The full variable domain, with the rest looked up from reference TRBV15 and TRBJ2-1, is DAMVIQNPRYQVTQFGKPVTLSCSQTLNHNVMYWYQQKSSQAPKLLFHYYDKDFNNEADTPDNFQSRRPNTSFCFLDIRSPGLGDTAMYLCATSRDMGVIYNEQFFGPGTRLTVL.

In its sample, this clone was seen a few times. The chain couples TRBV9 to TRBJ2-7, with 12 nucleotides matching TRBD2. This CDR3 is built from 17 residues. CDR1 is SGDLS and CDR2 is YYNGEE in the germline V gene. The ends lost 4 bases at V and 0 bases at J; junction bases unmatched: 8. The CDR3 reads CASSLTGTSGSSYEQYF. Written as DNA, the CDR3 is TGTGCCAGCAGCTTGACCGGGACTAGCGGGTCCTCCTACGAGCAGTACTTC.

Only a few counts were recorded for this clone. The CDR3 DNA is TGTGCCTGGAGTGCAACGTTCAGCACAGATACGCAGTATTTT. Amino acids: CAWSATFSTDTQYF. V usage is TRBV30 and J usage is TRBJ2-3; no reliable D call. The germline CDR1 and CDR2 sequences are GTSNPN and SVGIG (reference sequence). The germline V and J ends were trimmed by 1 base and 0 bases, with 8 bases remaining between them. This CDR3 is built from 14 residues. Combining the CDR3 with reference TRBV30 and TRBJ2-3 gives the whole variable domain SQTIHQWPATLVQPVGSPLSLECTVEGTSNPNLYWYRQAAGRGLQLLFYSVGIGQISSEVPQNLSASRPQDRQFILSSKKLLLSDSGFYLCAWSATFSTDTQYFGPGTRLTVL.

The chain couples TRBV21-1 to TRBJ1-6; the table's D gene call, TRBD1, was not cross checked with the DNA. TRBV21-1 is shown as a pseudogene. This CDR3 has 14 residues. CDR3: CASSPRPGDSPLHF. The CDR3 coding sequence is TGTGCCAGCAGCCCCCGGCCAGGGGATTCACCCCTCCACTTT.

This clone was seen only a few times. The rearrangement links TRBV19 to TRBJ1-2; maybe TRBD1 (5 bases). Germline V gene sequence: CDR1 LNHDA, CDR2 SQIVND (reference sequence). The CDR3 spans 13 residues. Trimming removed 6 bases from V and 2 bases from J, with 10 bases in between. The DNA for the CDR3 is TGTGCCAGTAGCCTCCCAGGGAACTATGGCTACACCTTC. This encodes CASSLPGNYGYTF.

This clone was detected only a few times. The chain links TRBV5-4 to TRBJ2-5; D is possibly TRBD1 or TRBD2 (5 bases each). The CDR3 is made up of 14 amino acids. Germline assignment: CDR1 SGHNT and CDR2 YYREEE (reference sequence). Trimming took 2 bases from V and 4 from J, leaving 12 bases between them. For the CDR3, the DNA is TGTGCCAGCAGCTTTTTCAGGGAGACAGAGACCCAGTACTTC. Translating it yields CASSFFRETETQYF.

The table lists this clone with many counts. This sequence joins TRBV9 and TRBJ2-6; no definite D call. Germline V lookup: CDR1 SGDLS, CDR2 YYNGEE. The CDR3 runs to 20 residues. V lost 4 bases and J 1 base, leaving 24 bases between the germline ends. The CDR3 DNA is TGTGCCAGCAGCTACTCCGGAACTAACCTACGCTCATCTGGGGCCAACGTCCTGACTTTC. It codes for CASSYSGTNLRSSGANVLTF. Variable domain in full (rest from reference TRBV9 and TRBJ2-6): DSGVTQTPKHLITATGQRVTLRCSPRSGDLSVYWYQQSLDQGLQFLIQYYNGEERAKGNILERFSAQQFPDLHSELNLSSLELGDSALYFCASSYSGTNLRSSGANVLTFGAGSRLTVL.

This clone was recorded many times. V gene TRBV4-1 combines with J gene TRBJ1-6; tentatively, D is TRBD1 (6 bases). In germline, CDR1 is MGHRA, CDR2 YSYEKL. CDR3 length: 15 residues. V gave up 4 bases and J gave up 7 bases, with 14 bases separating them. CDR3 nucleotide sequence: TGCGCCAGCAGCCCGAACAGGGTACTCAATTCACCCCTCCACTTT. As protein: CASSPNRVLNSPLHF.

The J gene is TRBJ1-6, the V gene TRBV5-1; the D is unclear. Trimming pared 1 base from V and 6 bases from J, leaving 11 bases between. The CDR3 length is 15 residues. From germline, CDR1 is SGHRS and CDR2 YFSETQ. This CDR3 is CASSLTAGSNSPLHF. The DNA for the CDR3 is TGCGCCAGCAGCTTGACGGCAGGAAGTAATTCACCCCTCCACTTT.

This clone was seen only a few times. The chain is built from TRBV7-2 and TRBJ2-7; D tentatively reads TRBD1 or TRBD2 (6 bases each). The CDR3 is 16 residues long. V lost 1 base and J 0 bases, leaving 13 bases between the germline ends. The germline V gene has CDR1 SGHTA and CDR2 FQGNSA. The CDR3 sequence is CASSLVGGQASYEQYF. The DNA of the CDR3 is TGTGCCAGCAGCTTAGTTGGGGGGCAAGCCTCCTACGAGCAGTACTTC.

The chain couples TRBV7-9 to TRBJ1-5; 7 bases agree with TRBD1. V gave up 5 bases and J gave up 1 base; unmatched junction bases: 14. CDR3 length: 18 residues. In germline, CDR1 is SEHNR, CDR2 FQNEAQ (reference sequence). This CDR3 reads CASSPLTGKRASNQPQHF. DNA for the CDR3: TGTGCCAGCAGCCCATTGACAGGGAAGCGGGCGAGCAATCAGCCCCAGCATTTT.

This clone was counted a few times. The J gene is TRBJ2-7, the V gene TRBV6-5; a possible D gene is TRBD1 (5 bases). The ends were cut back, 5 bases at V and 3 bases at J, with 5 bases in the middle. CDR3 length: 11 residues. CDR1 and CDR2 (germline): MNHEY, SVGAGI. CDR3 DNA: TGTGCCAGCAGTGACAGCTACGAGCAGTACTTC. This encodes CASSDSYEQYF.

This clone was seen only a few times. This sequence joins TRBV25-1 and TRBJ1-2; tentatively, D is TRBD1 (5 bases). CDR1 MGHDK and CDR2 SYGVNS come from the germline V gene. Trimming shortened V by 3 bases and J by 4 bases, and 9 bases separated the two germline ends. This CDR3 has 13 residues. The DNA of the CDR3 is TGTGCCAGCAGTGAGGGGGGATTCTATGGCTACACCTTC. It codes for CASSEGGFYGYTF.